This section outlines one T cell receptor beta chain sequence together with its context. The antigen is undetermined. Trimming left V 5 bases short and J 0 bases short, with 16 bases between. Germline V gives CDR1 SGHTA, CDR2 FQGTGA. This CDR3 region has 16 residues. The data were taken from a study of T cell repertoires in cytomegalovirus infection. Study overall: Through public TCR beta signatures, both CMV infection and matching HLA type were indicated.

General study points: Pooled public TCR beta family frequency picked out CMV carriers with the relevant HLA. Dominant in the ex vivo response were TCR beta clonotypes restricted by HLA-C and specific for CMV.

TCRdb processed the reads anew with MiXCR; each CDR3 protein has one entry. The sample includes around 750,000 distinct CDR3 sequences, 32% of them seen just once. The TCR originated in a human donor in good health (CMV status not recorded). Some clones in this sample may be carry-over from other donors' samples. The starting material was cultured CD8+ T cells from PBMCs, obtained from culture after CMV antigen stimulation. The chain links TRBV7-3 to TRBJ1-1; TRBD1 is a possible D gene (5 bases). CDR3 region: CASSPKGGRVNTEAFF. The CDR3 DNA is TGTGCCAGCAGCCCTAAGGGCGGCAGGGTGAACACTGAAGCTTTCTTT. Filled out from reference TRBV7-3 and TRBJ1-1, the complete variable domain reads GAGVSQTPSNKVTEKGKYVELRCDPISGHTALYWYRQSLGQGPEFLIYFQGTGAADDSGLPNDRFFAVRPEGSVSTLKIQRTERGDSAVYLCASSPKGGRVNTEAFFGQGTRLTVV.